These T cell receptor beta chains were read from a single sample in a study of blood T cells in healthy people across ages. From the 5' RACE reads, TCRdb called clonotypes with MiXCR, one entry per CDR3 protein. The profile shows fewer than 950,000 distinct CDR3 sequences, approximately 55% of them singletons. Input material: blood. Receptors were obtained from a man older than 75 in good health. Both conserved end residues are part of each CDR3. D genes are given only for firm matches. The size of a clone is reported for some rows only, either as once, few or many, or as a class for expanded clones.

TRBD1 | TRBJ2-7 | TRBV7-2 | few | TGTGCCAGCAGCTTAGTAATAGGACAGGGGGCCGGGGAGCAGTACTTC | CASSLVIGQGAGEQYF
TRBD2 | TRBJ2-1 | TRBV7-2 | NA | TGTGTCAGCAGCCGTATGATAACTAGCGGGAGGCCTAATGAGCAGTTCTTC | CVSSRMITSGRPNEQFF
NA | TRBJ1-1 | TRBV5-1 | few | TGCGCCAGCAGCTCCGGACAGCGACCCTTGAACACTGAAGCTTTCTTT | CASSSGQRPLNTEAFF
NA | TRBJ2-7 | TRBV18 | NA | TGTGCCAGCTCGCTCTGGGACGGGGATCGCGAGCAGTACTTC | CASSLWDGDREQYF
TRBD2 | TRBJ2-1 | TRBV5-5 | few | TGTGCCAGCAGCTTTAGACTAGCGGGAGGGATTGAGCAGTTCTTC | CASSFRLAGGIEQFF
TRBD2 | TRBJ2-4 | TRBV27 | NA | TGTGCCAGCAGTTCGCGGGGGATTCAGTACTTC | CASSSRGIQYF
NA | TRBJ2-1 | TRBV5-1 | NA | TGCGCCAGCAGCAAAGACAGCCCCTTATACAATGAGCAGTTCTTC | CASSKDSPLYNEQFF
TRBD1 | TRBJ2-3 | TRBV2 | NA | TGTGCCAGCAAAGCGGGACAGGGTTACAGATACGCGTATTTT | CASKAGQGYRYAYF
NA | TRBJ2-7 | TRBV7-9 | NA | TGTGCCAGCACCTTGAGGGGCGAGCAGTACTTC | CASTLRGEQYF
NA | TRBJ2-5 | TRBV28 | few | TGTGCCAGCACCGCTTTTTCGGGCCCGCAGGCGGCCCAGTACTTC | CASTAFSGPQAAQYF
TRBD2 | TRBJ2-7 | TRBV9 | NA | TGTGCCAGCAGCGAAAGACTAGCGGGAGGGCGATCCCACGAGCAGTACTTC | CASSERLAGGRSHEQYF
TRBD1 | TRBJ2-5 | TRBV12-3/TRBV12-4 | NA | TGTGCCAGCAGTCCAACAGGGGGAAAACAAGAGACCCAGTACTTC | CASSPTGGKQETQYF
TRBD2 | TRBJ2-1 | TRBV7-2 | NA | TGTGCCAGCAGCAGGACTAGCGGGAGGGCAACCGCTACCGACTACAATGAGCAGTTCTTC | CASSRTSGRATATDYNEQFF
NA | TRBJ1-4 | TRBV14 | few | TGTGCCAGCAGCCAAGTGGGAGCAACTAATGAAAAACTGTTTTTT | CASSQVGATNEKLFF
TRBD2 | TRBJ2-3 | TRBV20-1 | few | TGCAGTGCTAGAGGGAGAGGGAGGGAGAGTAGATACGCGTATTTT | CSARGRGRESRYAYF
NA | TRBJ1-2 | TRBV6-1 | NA | TGTGCCAGCAGTGGAGGACAGCCCTATGGCTACACCTTC | CASSGGQPYGYTF
NA | TRBJ2-6 | TRBV27 | NA | TGTGCCAAATCCCCGGGACGCAGCTCTGGGGCCAACGTCCTGACTTTC | CAKSPGRSSGANVLTF
NA | TRBJ2-1 | TRBV21-1 | few | TGTGCCAGCAGCAAACCTGCGGGAGGGCCATTCAGTGAGCAGTTCTTC | CASSKPAGGPFSEQFF
NA | TRBJ2-5 | TRBV20-1 | NA | TGCAGTGCTAGAGATCAGAAGGGTCAGTACTTC | CSARDQKGQYF
TRBD1 | TRBJ1-6 | TRBV12-3/TRBV12-4 | few | TGTGCCAGCAGTCACGGGACAGGGGTAAACTATAATTCACCCCTCCACTTT | CASSHGTGVNYNSPLHF
NA | TRBJ2-7 | TRBV6-5 | NA | TGTGCCAGCAGTAGCCCTACCCGACAGTACTTC | CASSSPTRQYF
TRBD1 | TRBJ1-5 | TRBV5-1 | NA | TGCGCCAGCAGCCCGGACGGGACAGGGGACCAGCCCCAGCATTTT | CASSPDGTGDQPQHF
NA | TRBJ2-5 | TRBV12-3/TRBV12-4 | few | TGTGCCAGCAGTTTAATGCCGATCGGAGAGACCCAGTACTTC | CASSLMPIGETQYF
TRBD1 | TRBJ2-1 | TRBV10-3 | NA | TGTGCCATCAGTCCCGGACAGGGGGGTGAGCAGTTCTTC | CAISPGQGGEQFF
TRBD1 | TRBJ2-3 | TRBV29-1 | many | TGCAGCGTCCGGACAGGGCTGACAGATACGCAGTATTTT | CSVRTGLTDTQYF
NA | TRBJ2-7 | TRBV29-1 | NA | TGCAGCGTGTACCTGCCTTACGAGCAGTACTTC | CSVYLPYEQYF
TRBD2 | TRBJ2-4 | TRBV18 | NA | TGTGCCAGCTCACCACTTCCTAGCGGGGCCGATCTAGCCAAAAACATTCAGTACTTC | CASSPLPSGADLAKNIQYF
NA | TRBJ2-3 | TRBV3-1 | NA | TGTGCCAGCAGCCATGGTGGGTCCGGCACAGATACGCAGTATTTT | CASSHGGSGTDTQYF